The clone carrying this T cell receptor (beta chain) showed up just a few times. Antigen: not known. The authors used template switching to add a universal primer site and gave cDNA unique molecular identifiers. TCRdb reprocessed the 5' RACE reads with MiXCR, giving one entry per CDR3 protein. The table lists around 530,000 distinct CDR3 sequences, 15% of them singletons. This specimen comes from a study of identical twins. Study findings and constraints: Out-of-frame alpha sequences common to twins were enriched for low generation probability. The study found that models underestimated out-of-frame TCR alpha sharing in monozygotic twins.

Healthy Caucasians supplied all donations. The same sample was also studied in work on yellow fever vaccine responses in identical twins.

The receptor was derived from a woman between 18 and 30 years old in good health. The specimen was CD4+ T cells sorted from blood.

CDR3: CGAWRGDSYEQYV. CDR3 nucleotide sequence: TGCGGAGCCTGGCGGGGGGATTCCTACGAGCAGTACGTC. This chain connects TRBV20-1 to TRBJ2-7; the match to TRBD2 covers 8 bases. Per the germline V gene, CDR1 is DFQATT and CDR2 is SNEGSKA (reference sequence). This CDR3 is 13 amino acids long.